The rows below give T cell receptor beta chains drawn from one sample of a study of blood T cell dynamics during melanoma immunotherapy. Clones were sequenced by immunoSEQ multiplex PCR, and TCRdb holds only the in-frame ones, with some missing. This sample has several thousand clones, with roughly four fifths found just once. This specimen consisted of blood, obtained from a patient treated with checkpoint blockade. The receptors shown here come from a human donor with melanoma. CDR3s include the opening cysteine and the closing phenylalanine or tryptophan. Each record gives: D gene, J gene, V gene, clone size, CDR3 protein, CDR3 DNA. A D gene is named only where the DNA matches it firmly. Size tells how often a clone was seen (once, few, many) or the class of an expanded clone, and some rows leave it out.

.,TRBJ2-7,TRBV15,.,CATSRERSSYEQYF,TGTGCCACCAGCAGAGAACGGAGCTCCTACGAGCAGTACTTC
TRBD1,TRBJ1-1,TRBV19,.,CASSRERQGNTEAFF,TGTGCCAGTAGTAGGGAAAGACAGGGGAACACTGAAGCTTTCTTT
.,TRBJ2-4,TRBV6-1,.,CASSEAGDTKNIQYF,TGTGCCAGCAGTGAAGCGGGAGACACCAAAAACATTCAGTACTTC
.,TRBJ1-1,TRBV2,once,CASRGGGGLNTEAFF,TGTGCCAGCAGAGGGGGAGGGGGTTTGAACACTGAAGCTTTCTTT
.,TRBJ2-7,TRBV5-6,.,CASSSRRGAEFEQYF,TGTGCCAGCAGCTCGCGCCGGGGGGCGGAATTCGAGCAGTACTTC
TRBD2,TRBJ2-2,TRBV27,.,CASSLIGGAGDTGELFF,TGTGCCAGCAGTTTAATCGGGGGGGCGGGCGACACCGGGGAGCTGTTTTTT
.,TRBJ2-5,TRBV5-1,.,CASSLLTSQETQYF,TGCGCCAGCAGCTTGTTGACCAGTCAAGAGACCCAGTACTTC
TRBD1,TRBJ2-1,TRBV18,once,CASARDRDNEQFF,TGTGCCAGCGCCCGGGACAGGGACAATGAGCAGTTCTTC
.,TRBJ1-6,TRBV5-5,.,CASSLLSGESPLHF,TGTGCCAGCAGCCTCTTATCCGGGGAGTCACCCCTCCACTTT
TRBD1,TRBJ2-7,TRBV5-1,.,CASSSAGTGGYEQYF,TGCGCCAGCAGCAGCGCCGGGACAGGGGGCTACGAGCAGTACTTC
.,TRBJ2-7,TRBV6-5,.,CASRAAGQRYEQYF,TGTGCCAGCAGAGCCGCGGGACAGAGATACGAGCAGTACTTC
.,TRBJ2-2,TRBV29-1,.,CSVEEGTLTGELFF,TGCAGCGTTGAAGAGGGAACACTCACCGGGGAGCTGTTTTTT
TRBD2,TRBJ2-5,TRBV10-2,.,CASRGTSGAQETQYF,TGCGCCAGCAGGGGGACTAGCGGCGCCCAAGAGACCCAGTACTTC
.,TRBJ2-1,TRBV12-2,.,CASRHLSGGAGNEQFF,TGTGCAAGTCGCCACCTTAGCGGGGGGGCTGGGAATGAGCAGTTCTTC
TRBD1,TRBJ2-1,TRBV6-6,.,CASSSDRDEQFF,TGTGCCAGCAGCTCAGACAGGGATGAGCAGTTCTTC
TRBD1,TRBJ2-7,TRBV6-1,.,CASSTGTGGYEQYF,TGTGCCAGCAGTACCGGGACAGGGGGCTACGAGCAGTACTTC
.,TRBJ1-2,TRBV2,.,CASSVVHSNYGYTF,TGTGCCAGCAGTGTAGTGCATTCTAACTATGGCTACACCTTC
.,TRBJ1-4,TRBV28,.,CASNLALSQRKLFF,TGTGCCAGCAATCTCGCCTTATCTCAGCGAAAACTGTTTTTT
.,TRBJ2-6,TRBV2,.,CASRGMTVSGANVLTF,TGTGCCAGCAGGGGAATGACAGTCTCTGGGGCCAACGTCCTGACTTTC
.,TRBJ2-1,TRBV19,once,CASSIGMSSYNEQFF,TGTGCCAGTAGTATCGGGATGTCCTCCTACAATGAGCAGTTCTTC
TRBD1,TRBJ1-2,TRBV6-5,.,CATFDRDYGYTF,TGTGCCACCTTTGACAGGGACTATGGCTACACCTTC
.,TRBJ2-7,TRBV2,.,CASSEGRTRSSYEQYF,TGTGCCAGCAGTGAGGGACGTACCCGAAGCTCCTACGAGCAGTACTTC
TRBD1,TRBJ2-7,TRBV16,few,CASSQSSQGYEQYF,TGTGCCAGCAGCCAATCATCACAGGGGTACGAGCAGTACTTC
TRBD1,TRBJ1-4,TRBV28,.,CASSSPPTGMGEKLFF,TGTGCCAGCAGCTCGCCCCCGACAGGGATGGGTGAAAAACTGTTTTTT
.,TRBJ2-7,TRBV7-9,.,CASSLRPRGGSHEQYF,TGTGCCAGCAGCCTTCGCCCCAGGGGAGGGAGCCACGAGCAGTACTTC
.,TRBJ2-3,TRBV28,few,CASSRDSSTDTQYF,TGTGCCAGCAGTCGTGACAGTAGCACAGATACGCAGTATTTT
.,TRBJ1-2,TRBV21-1,.,CAQGRRRTDLLNYGYTF,TGTGCCCAAGGAAGAAGGAGGACAGACCTTCTTAACTATGGCTACACCTTC
.,TRBJ1-6,TRBV2,.,CASTRESNSPLHF,TGTGCCAGCACGCGGGAAAGCAATTCACCCCTCCACTTT
.,TRBJ2-7,TRBV6-1,.,CASSPVFRRDF,TGTGCCAGCAGTCCGGTGTTCAGGCGGGACTTC
.,TRBJ2-7,TRBV5-6,.,CASSLDPDSYEQYF,TGTGCCAGCAGCTTGGATCCGGACTCCTACGAGCAGTACTTC
TRBD1,TRBJ1-5,TRBV11-3,.,CASSVRDRGIYQPQHF,TGTGCCAGCAGTGTAAGGGACAGGGGTATATATCAGCCCCAGCATTTT
TRBD2,TRBJ2-7,TRBV5-1,.,CASSPWPQREAYEQYF,TGCGCCAGCAGCCCATGGCCCCAGCGGGAGGCCTACGAGCAGTACTTC
.,TRBJ2-3,TRBV7-2,.,CASSLRLSPSTDTQYF,TGTGCCAGCAGCCTGCGACTCAGCCCGAGCACAGATACGCAGTATTTT
TRBD2,TRBJ2-7,TRBV6-6,.,CASRDRGGYEQYF,TGTGCCAGCAGGGACCGGGGGGGGTACGAGCAGTACTTC
.,TRBJ1-4,TRBV18,.,CASRGTTNEKLFF,TGTGCCAGCCGAGGGACAACTAATGAAAAACTGTTTTTT
.,TRBJ2-1,TRBV5-1,.,CASSSGRYNEQFF,TGCGCCAGCAGCTCTGGTAGGTACAATGAGCAGTTCTTC
.,TRBJ1-1,TRBV2,.,CASSEAPLVFVNTEAFF,TGTGCCAGCAGTGAAGCCCCGTTAGTTTTCGTGAACACTGAAGCTTTCTTT
.,TRBJ2-7,TRBV10-2,.,CATTRTDTYEQYF,TGCGCCACCACTCGGACGGATACCTACGAGCAGTACTTC
TRBD1,TRBJ1-1,TRBV10-3,.,CAISEYQGARMGTEAFF,TGTGCCATCAGTGAGTATCAGGGGGCGCGTATGGGCACTGAAGCTTTCTTT
.,TRBJ2-3,TRBV13,.,CASSLKWWEGGTDTQYF,TGTGCCAGCAGCTTAAAGTGGTGGGAGGGGGGCACAGATACGCAGTATTTT
TRBD2,TRBJ2-5,TRBV7-9,.,CASSFGLAGGETQYF,TGTGCCAGCAGCTTTGGACTAGCGGGGGGAGAGACCCAGTACTTC
.,TRBJ1-1,TRBV6-1,.,CASSEAPGANAAFF,TGTGCCAGCAGTGAAGCGCCCGGGGCCAACGCAGCTTTCTTT
TRBD2,TRBJ2-7,TRBV5-8,.,CASSLAGLAGDEQYF,TGTGCCAGCAGCTTGGCAGGACTAGCGGGAGACGAGCAGTACTTC
.,TRBJ1-1,TRBV10-1,few,CASSEPGQLNTEAFF,TGCGCCAGCAGTGAACCGGGACAACTAAACACTGAAGCTTTCTTT
.,TRBJ1-1,TRBV7-9,.,CASSSTGVLTEAFF,TGTGCCAGCAGCTCGACCGGGGTTCTCACTGAAGCTTTCTTT
TRBD2,TRBJ2-5,TRBV4-1,.,CASSQPSLSGGAETQYF,TGCGCCAGCAGCCAACCCTCCCTTAGCGGGGGGGCTGAGACCCAGTACTTC
.,TRBJ1-1,TRBV27,once,CASSLSEGLGTEAFF,TGTGCCAGCAGTTTATCTGAGGGTTTGGGCACTGAAGCTTTCTTT
.,TRBJ2-7,TRBV30,.,CAWSVDLGAQYF,TGTGCCTGGAGTGTAGACCTGGGGGCGCAGTACTTC
.,TRBJ1-2,TRBV28,.,CASSLKGQIYGYTF,TGTGCCAGCAGTTTAAAGGGGCAGATCTATGGCTACACCTTC
.,TRBJ1-6,TRBV4-2,.,CASSQDSPGVHNSPLHF,TGTGCCAGCAGCCAAGATTCTCCAGGGGTCCATAATTCACCCCTCCACTTT
TRBD1,TRBJ2-3,TRBV5-1,.,CASSLGTGTVGISTDTQYF,TGCGCCAGCAGCTTGGGAACCGGGACAGTCGGTATTAGCACAGATACGCAGTATTTT
TRBD2,TRBJ2-3,TRBV7-2,.,CASLRGSGSSDTQYF,TGTGCCAGTTTGAGGGGTAGCGGGAGCTCAGATACGCAGTATTTT